The T cell receptor (beta chain) described here comes from a study of blood T cell repertoires in COVID-19. Background on the study: From the United States, Italy and Spain came samples of acute and convalescent COVID-19.

The ends lost 4 bases at V and 6 bases at J; junction bases unmatched: 8. CDR1 SGHDT and CDR2 YYEEEE come from the germline V gene. This CDR3 is built from 15 residues. Cohort allocation depended upon clinical history that participants reported. Methods used by the authors: Reference gene primer amplification gave estimated nucleated cell counts. Assay used: immunoSEQ multiplex PCR; TCRdb lists only in-frame clones, some missing. That table gives V, J and clone size, and the DNA gave D and trimming. Among roughly 160,000 clones, roughly four fifths were seen once, and the ten largest hold about 11%. The chain links TRBV5-6 to TRBJ2-7; 12 bases fit TRBD1. The sample was PBMCs or T cells enriched from blood (not recorded which). The TCR comes from a man aged 45-65 years who had recovered from COVID-19. The CDR3 spells CASSPLQGQGAEQYF. For the CDR3, the DNA is TGTGCCAGCAGCCCCTTACAGGGACAGGGGGCCGAGCAGTACTTC.